These 30 T cell receptor beta chains originate from one sample sequenced in a study of shared T cell receptors in the human thymus. Sequenced by immunoSEQ multiplex PCR; TCRdb stores in-frame clones only, minus some. The sample shows hundreds of thousands of clones, more than 70% of them seen only once. The sample was also reused in another study, on human thymus T cells.

Source material: thymocytes. The source is a boy under two years old with a congenital heart defect.

The chain joins TRBV30 to TRBJ1-2; 8 bases align to TRBD1. CDR1 is GTSNPN, CDR2 SVGIG, per germline (reference sequence). J gave up 0 bases and V 0 bases, and 3 bases lay outside the gene matches. CDR3 length equals 15 residues. The CDR3, as DNA: TGTGCCTGGAGTGTACAGGGGGGAGCTAACTATGGCTACACCTTC. Its translation is CAWSVQGGANYGYTF.

The J gene is TRBJ2-3, the V gene TRBV7-9; 10 nucleotides agree with TRBD2. Germline V CDR1 and CDR2: SEHNR, FQNEAQ (reference sequence). V lost 5 bases to trimming and J lost 3 bases; unmatched junction nucleotides: 2. This CDR3 region has 14 residues. CDR3: CASSHSGGTDTQYF. In DNA, the CDR3 is TGTGCCAGCAGCCATAGCGGGGGGACAGATACGCAGTATTTT.

This clone was recorded once. V usage is TRBV19 and J usage is TRBJ1-1; 9 bases line up with TRBD1. V lost 8 bases, J lost 4 bases, and 2 bases stayed unmatched. Per germline, CDR1 LNHDA and CDR2 SQIVND (reference sequence). The CDR3 sequence is 12 residues long. The CDR3 coding sequence is TGTGCCAGTCTGGACAGGGGCACTGAAGCTTTCTTT. Translation gives CASLDRGTEAFF. The variable domain in full, with the rest retrieved from reference TRBV19 and TRBJ1-1, is DGGITQSPKYLFRKEGQNVTLSCEQNLNHDAMYWYRQDPGQGLRLIYYSQIVNDFQKGDIAEGYSVSREKKESFPLTVTSAQKNPTAFYLCASLDRGTEAFFGQGTRLTVV.

The chain carries TRBV14 and TRBJ2-1; D is possibly TRBD1 (5 bases). V gave up 0 bases and J gave up 7 bases, with 16 bases separating them. The CDR3 loop spans 16 amino acids. Germline assignment: CDR1 SGHDN and CDR2 FVKESK. The CDR3 is CASSQERRQLLNEQFF. Written as DNA, the CDR3 is TGTGCCAGCAGCCAAGAAAGGAGACAGCTTTTGAATGAGCAGTTCTTC.

V usage is TRBV10-3 and J usage is TRBJ2-4; 10 bases agree with TRBD1. The CDR3 totals 19 residues. Per the germline V gene, CDR1 is ENHRY and CDR2 is SYGVKD. V gave up 0 bases and J gave up 1 base; unmatched junction bases: 9. CDR3 loop: CAISESLTDRGHAKNIQYF. The CDR3 DNA reads as TGTGCCATCAGTGAGTCGCTGACCGACAGGGGGCACGCCAAAAACATTCAGTACTTC.

In this sample, this clone turned up a few times. The genes are TRBV5-1 and TRBJ1-1; a possible D gene is TRBD1 (5 bases). The ends were cut back, 1 base at V and 1 base at J, with 11 bases in the middle. The CDR3 runs to 15 residues. Germline CDR1 reads SGHRS; CDR2 reads YFSETQ. The CDR3 DNA sequence: TGCGCCAGCAGCTTGAGGGGTACGGGGAACACTGAAGCTTTCTTT. It yields the protein CASSLRGTGNTEAFF. The variable domain in full, completed from reference TRBV5-1 and TRBJ1-1, reads KAGVTQTPRYLIKTRGQQVTLSCSPISGHRSVSWYQQTPGQGLQFLFEYFSETQRNKGNFPGRFSGRQFSNSRSEMNVSTLELGDSALYLCASSLRGTGNTEAFFGQGTRLTVV.

This clone was seen a single time. The chain joins TRBV9 to TRBJ2-5, with 7 bases fitting TRBD1. With V trimmed by 4 bases and J by 7 bases, 7 bases remained unmatched. The germline V gene encodes CDR1 SGDLS and CDR2 YYNGEE. This CDR3 has 13 amino acids. The CDR3 sequence is CASSSDRDVTQYF. For the CDR3, the DNA is TGTGCCAGCAGCTCCGACAGGGACGTGACCCAGTACTTC. Together with reference TRBV9 and TRBJ2-5, the CDR3 gives the full variable domain: DSGVTQTPKHLITATGQRVTLRCSPRSGDLSVYWYQQSLDQGLQFLIQYYNGEERAKGNILERFSAQQFPDLHSELNLSSLELGDSALYFCASSSDRDVTQYFGPGTRLLVL.

V and J are TRBV7-2 and TRBJ2-7, with D maybe TRBD1 (5 bases). Germline V CDR1 and CDR2: SGHTA, FQGNSA. V gave up 5 bases and J gave up 0 bases, with 20 bases separating them. This CDR3 has 17 residues. CDR3 DNA sequence: TGTGCCAGCAGCCCGCGCCACTCAGACAGTTACTCCTACGAGCAGTACTTC. It translates to CASSPRHSDSYSYEQYF.

This clone came up once. The chain recombines TRBV6-5 with TRBJ1-5, with 7 bases fitting TRBD1. From germline, CDR1 is MNHEY and CDR2 SVGAGI. This CDR3 region has 15 residues. V gave up 4 bases and J gave up 2 bases; unmatched junction bases: 5. In DNA, the CDR3 is TGTGCCAGCAGTTTTGATGGGACAGGCAATCAGCCCCAGCATTTT. This codes for CASSFDGTGNQPQHF.

The rearrangement links TRBV5-1 to TRBJ2-1, with 8 nucleotides matching TRBD1. V was pared by 1 base and J by 0 bases, with 12 bases of the junction left unmatched. Germline-derived CDR1 and CDR2 are SGHRS and YFSETQ. The CDR3 has 19 residues. The CDR3 loop reads CASSLTVQGAVSSYNEQFF. The CDR3 DNA follows: TGCGCCAGCAGCTTGACCGTCCAGGGGGCGGTAAGCTCCTACAATGAGCAGTTCTTC.

V usage is TRBV30 and J usage is TRBJ1-1, with 7 bases lining up with TRBD1. The V segment lost 2 bases and the J segment 4 bases; nucleotides outside the gene matches: 7. CDR3 size: 14 residues. Per the germline V gene, CDR1 is GTSNPN and CDR2 is SVGIG (reference sequence). The CDR3 nucleotides are TGTGCCTGGAGTTCTCGACAGGGAACCACTGAAGCTTTCTTT. It specifies CAWSSRQGTTEAFF.

This CDR3 reads CASSLARSRTKSYEQYF. CDR3 sequence (DNA): TGTGCCAGCAGCTTGGCCAGATCTAGGACAAAGTCCTACGAGCAGTACTTC. J is TRBJ2-7 and V is TRBV5-6; D is possibly TRBD1 (5 bases). Germline CDR1 and CDR2: SGHDT and YYEEEE. Trimming took off 0 bases at V and 1 base at J, with 17 bases between the two ends. This CDR3 has 17 amino acids.

The V call is TRBV9, the J call TRBJ1-4; 7 bases fit TRBD1. This CDR3 comprises 16 residues. V lost 2 bases and J lost 6; bases outside the gene matches: 10. Germline-derived CDR1 and CDR2 are SGDLS and YYNGEE. This chain's CDR3 is CASSVAVGDSYEKLFF. CDR3 coding DNA: TGTGCCAGCAGCGTCGCGGTGGGGGACAGTTATGAAAAACTGTTTTTT.

This clone was picked up a small number of times. The J gene is TRBJ1-4, the V gene TRBV19; possibly TRBD1 for D (6 bases). CDR3 length: 16 amino acids. The germline CDR1 and CDR2 sequences are LNHDA and SQIVND (reference sequence). The ends were cut back, 5 bases at V and 3 bases at J, with 16 bases in the middle. CDR3 protein: CASSPHQQGANEKLFF. Here the CDR3 DNA reads TGTGCCAGTAGTCCCCACCAACAGGGAGCTAATGAAAAACTGTTTTTT.

The chain's CDR3 is CASSLALGGRALYEQYF. The CDR3 DNA is TGTGCCAGCAGCTTGGCCCTAGGCGGGAGGGCCCTCTACGAGCAGTACTTC. This rearrangement joins TRBV5-6 to TRBJ2-7; 9 positions match TRBD2. The V gene end was trimmed by 0 bases and the J gene end by 3 bases; junction bases not matched to a gene: 10. The CDR3 totals 17 residues. The germline gives CDR1 SGHDT, CDR2 YYEEEE.

The J gene is TRBJ1-5, the V gene TRBV9; 7 bases line up with TRBD1. This CDR3 is built from 14 residues. V shed 3 bases and J 6 bases; nucleotides not matched to a gene: 6. Per germline, CDR1 SGDLS and CDR2 YYNGEE. As DNA, the CDR3 is TGTGCCAGCAGCGGCGGACAGGAGGGTCAGCCCCAGCATTTT. This sequence encodes CASSGGQEGQPQHF.

Written as DNA, the CDR3 is TGTGCCAGCAGCTTGGAGGTACGCCTAGCGGGGAGAAGCTCCTACGAGCAGTACTTC. Translated, it gives CASSLEVRLAGRSSYEQYF. The chain combines TRBV5-4 with TRBJ2-7; 9 positions agree with TRBD2. This CDR3 has 19 amino acids. The trim removed 0 bases at V and 0 bases at J, leaving 13 bases unmatched. Germline CDR1 SGHNT, CDR2 YYREEE (reference sequence). Full variable domain (remainder filled in from reference TRBV5-4 and TRBJ2-7): ETGVTQSPTHLIKTRGQQVTLRCSSQSGHNTVSWYQQALGQGPQFIFQYYREEENGRGNFPPRFSGLQFPNYSSELNVNALELDDSALYLCASSLEVRLAGRSSYEQYFGPGTRLTVT.

This chain joins TRBV2 and TRBJ2-7; TRBD2 matches at 8 bases. Germline loops: CDR1 SNHLY, CDR2 FYNNEI. This CDR3 has 16 amino acids. The ends lost 4 bases at V and 1 base at J; junction bases unmatched: 9. The CDR3 DNA follows: TGTGCCAGCAGTGCTACCCGGGTAGCGGGGTCCTACGAGCAGTACTTC. It specifies CASSATRVAGSYEQYF.

Concerning this clone itself: Other DNA sequences of this sample code for an identical CDR3. The V call is TRBV27, the J call TRBJ2-7; 9 bases agree with TRBD1. The CDR3 loop spans 15 amino acids. The J segment lost 0 bases and the V segment lost 3 bases, leaving 3 bases of the junction unmatched. CDR1 and CDR2 from the germline V gene are MNHEY and SMNVEV (reference sequence). The CDR3 sequence: CASSFRDRDSYEQYF. For the CDR3, the DNA is TGTGCCAGCAGTTTCCGGGACAGGGACTCCTACGAGCAGTACTTC.

V usage is TRBV4-2 and J usage is TRBJ2-1; D not certain. V lost 1 base, J lost 5 bases, and 9 bases lay in between. This CDR3 comprises 14 residues. Per the germline V gene, CDR1 is LGHNA and CDR2 is YNFKEQ. In nucleotides, the CDR3 is TGTGCCAGCAGCCAAGTGTCGAGCGACAATGAGCAGTTCTTC. Protein product: CASSQVSSDNEQFF.

This chain connects TRBV5-6 to TRBJ1-1, with 11 bases lining up with TRBD1. The CDR3 has 15 amino acids. The V segment lost 0 bases and the J segment 10 bases; nucleotides outside the gene matches: 8. Germline V lookup: CDR1 SGHDT, CDR2 YYEEEE. This CDR3 is CASSLVSGGTGGAFF. The CDR3 DNA is TGTGCCAGCAGCTTGGTGAGTGGGGGGACAGGGGGAGCTTTCTTT.

The genes are TRBV7-2 and TRBJ2-7, with D possibly matching TRBD2 (5 bases). V was trimmed by 3 bases and J by 2 bases, leaving 8 bases between them. The CDR3 sequence is 13 residues long. Germline lookup yields CDR1 SGHTA and CDR2 FQGNSA. The CDR3 nucleotides read TGTGCCAGCAGCTTGACTACTACCTACGAGCAGTACTTC. This gives the protein CASSLTTTYEQYF. The full variable domain, its missing parts supplied by reference TRBV7-2 and TRBJ2-7, is GAGVSQSPSNKVTEKGKDVELRCDPISGHTALYWYRQSLGQGLEFLIYFQGNSAPDKSGLPSDRFSAERTGGSVSTLTIQRTQQEDSAVYLCASSLTTTYEQYFGPGTRLTVT.

This clone showed up just once. This rearrangement joins TRBV7-2 to TRBJ2-7; 10 nucleotides agree with TRBD2. This CDR3 is 17 amino acids long. Germline-derived CDR1 and CDR2 are SGHTA and FQGNSA. V shed 4 bases and J 7 bases; nucleotides not matched to a gene: 16. CDR3 amino acids: CASSWGERLAGEEEQYF. In DNA, the CDR3 is TGTGCCAGCAGCTGGGGGGAAAGGCTAGCGGGAGAGGAGGAGCAGTACTTC.

This clone was observed a few times. The chain employs TRBV2 and TRBJ2-3; TRBD1 agrees at 10 bases. Germline values: CDR1 SNHLY, CDR2 FYNNEI. Unmatched junction bases numbered 10, after V lost 7 bases and J lost 6 bases. The CDR3 is 15 amino acids. CDR3 sequence reads: CASIATGGALDTQYF. CDR3 nucleotides: TGTGCCAGCATCGCGACAGGGGGCGCATTGGATACGCAGTATTTT. Drawing the rest from reference TRBV2 and TRBJ2-3, the complete variable domain is EPEVTQTPSHQVTQMGQEVILRCVPISNHLYFYWYRQILGQKVEFLVSFYNNEISEKSEIFDDQFSVERPDGSNFTLKIRSTKLEDSAMYFCASIATGGALDTQYFGPGTRLTVL.

This sequence joins TRBV9 and TRBJ2-7; D is possibly TRBD1 (5 bases). Germline V gene data show CDR1 as SGDLS and CDR2 as YYNGEE. The CDR3 has 14 residues. The V and J ends lost 4 bases and 2 bases respectively, with 13 bases between them. CDR3 residues: CASSPSQEPYEQYF. For the CDR3, the DNA is TGTGCCAGCAGCCCCTCACAGGAGCCCTACGAGCAGTACTTC.

The chain couples TRBV4-2 to TRBJ2-2; TRBD2 is a possible D gene (5 bases). The CDR3 extends over 17 amino acids. From germline, CDR1 is LGHNA and CDR2 YNFKEQ. Trimming removed 0 bases at V and 4 bases at J, with 15 bases between. The CDR3 DNA is TGTGCCAGCAGCCAAGATAGTGAGGTCCGGGGCACCGGGGAGCTGTTTTTT. Encoded protein: CASSQDSEVRGTGELFF.

This clone was counted once. This chain uses TRBV10-3 with TRBJ1-2; 7 bases line up with TRBD1. This CDR3 is built from 14 residues. CDR1 ENHRY and CDR2 SYGVKD come from the germline V gene. Germline trimming cut 3 bases from V and 4 bases from J; bases unmatched to any gene: 5. The CDR3 nucleotides are TGTGCCATCAGTGACGAGGGGGCGGCCTATGGCTACACCTTC. Protein product: CAISDEGAAYGYTF.

V gene TRBV5-8 combines with J gene TRBJ2-1; TRBD1 matches 7 bases. The CDR3 covers 13 residues. With V trimmed by 5 bases and J by 8 bases, 7 bases remained unmatched. The germline CDR1 and CDR2 sequences are SGHTS and YDEGEE. The CDR3 DNA sequence: TGTGCCAGCAGGTATGGACAGGCCCATGAGCAGTTCTTC. Its protein product is CASRYGQAHEQFF.

This sequence joins TRBV27 and TRBJ2-1, with 12 bases lining up with TRBD2. Germline-derived CDR1 and CDR2 are MNHEY and SMNVEV (reference sequence). The CDR3 extends over 15 amino acids. J lost 9 bases, V lost 10 bases, and 13 bases had no gene match. CDR3 bases: TGTGCCACCAAAACGACTAGCGGGAGAATTCGTGAGCAGTTCTTC. Amino acids: CATKTTSGRIREQFF.

This chain uses TRBV5-6 with TRBJ1-3, with D possibly being TRBD1 (5 bases). The CDR3 spans 14 residues. Germline V gene lookup returns CDR1 SGHDT and CDR2 YYEEEE. Trimming took off 4 bases at V and 1 base at J, with 9 bases between the two ends. The CDR3 coding sequence is TGTGCCAGCAGCGGCGGGACTTCTGGAAACACCATATATTTT. As protein: CASSGGTSGNTIYF.